A single sample gave rise to the 15 T cell receptor beta chains below, sequenced in a study of T cells in Graves' hyperthyroidism and ophthalmopathy. TCR beta CDR3 regions were amplified from RNA. The HTBI set primed first-round TCR CDR3 RT-PCR. A single record per CDR3 protein comes from TCRdb applying MiXCR to the multiplex PCR reads. This repertoire shows 390,000 or so distinct CDR3 sequences, about 15% found once; its top ten account for about 13%. Input material: blood. All receptors come from a man aged 18 to 30 with Graves' ophthalmopathy.

The sample holds many counts of this clonotype. The chain has TRBV12-3 or TRBV12-4 and TRBJ1-2; unclear D gene. Trimming pared 7 bases from V and 8 bases from J, leaving 23 bases between. The CDR3 is 15 residues long. The DNA for the CDR3 is TGTGCCAGCACCAATGGCTCGGAGGGATTCTGGGGCTACACCTTC. Translating it yields CASTNGSEGFWGYTF.

This clonotype is a singleton in its sample. One junction end does not reproduce the germline sequence, and a read error may be involved. The V and J genes are TRBV7-9 and TRBJ1-1; TRBD1 might be the D (6 bases). Germline CDR1 and CDR2: SEHNR and FQNEAQ (reference sequence). This CDR3 is built from 14 residues. CDR3 region: CASSSLGRGTEALF. CDR3 nucleotide sequence: TGTGCCAGCAGCTCCCTGGGCAGGGGTACTGAAGCTCTCTTT.

V is TRBV10-2 and J is TRBJ2-7; 10 bases line up with TRBD1. The trim removed 10 bases at V and 4 bases at J, leaving 7 bases unmatched. The CDR3 has 13 amino acids. The germline gives CDR1 WSHSY, CDR2 SAAADI. In nucleotides, the CDR3 is TGCGCCATTCGGCCGGGACAGGGGTACGAGCAGTACTTC. Translating gives CAIRPGQGYEQYF.

In this sample, this clonotype turned up many times. The rearrangement joins TRBV19 to TRBJ1-1, with a weak D call TRBD1 (6 bases). The CDR3 runs to 14 residues. The germline CDR1 and CDR2 sequences are LNHDA and SQIVND (reference sequence). The germline V and J ends were trimmed by 5 bases and 5 bases, with 15 bases remaining between them. DNA for the CDR3: TGTGCCAGTAGTGGGACACCGGGGGTGACTGAAGCTTTCTTT. Amino acid sequence: CASSGTPGVTEAFF.

This clonotype appeared many times. The chain is built from TRBV12-3 or TRBV12-4 and TRBJ2-6; D unresolved. V was clipped by 4 bases and J by 0 bases, with 4 bases between them. The CDR3 spans 14 residues. CDR3 protein: CASSWGSGANVLTF. CDR3 bases: TGTGCCAGCAGTTGGGGCTCTGGGGCCAACGTCCTGACTTTC.

This clonotype was observed at least ten times. V and J are TRBV30 and TRBJ2-4; D not resolved. The CDR3 extends over 16 amino acids. The V and J ends lost 4 bases and 2 bases respectively, with 18 bases between them. Germline V gene sequence: CDR1 GTSNPN, CDR2 SVGIG (reference sequence). CDR3 region: CAWNERWGKPKNIQYF. DNA for the CDR3: TGTGCCTGGAACGAAAGGTGGGGAAAACCCAAAAACATTCAGTACTTC.

This clonotype was seen many times. This sequence joins TRBV7-8 and TRBJ1-6, with D perhaps TRBD1 (6 bases). V lost 1 base and J lost 6, with 10 bases in between. CDR1 is SGHVS and CDR2 is FQNEAQ in the germline V gene. This CDR3 contains 15 residues. CDR3 sequence (DNA): TGTGCCAGCAGCTTAGTACAGGGCCGTAATTCACCCCTCCACTTT. Translated, it gives CASSLVQGRNSPLHF.

V gene TRBV5-8 combines with J gene TRBJ1-2; 7 bases match TRBD1. Trimming took 4 bases from V and 2 from J; bases not matched to a gene: 5. Germline V CDR1 and CDR2: SGHTS, YDEGEE. The CDR3 runs to 14 residues. The CDR3 sequence is CASSQGQINYGYTF. CDR3 sequence (DNA): TGTGCCAGCAGCCAGGGACAGATAAACTATGGCTACACCTTC.

This clonotype was picked up many times. The chain joins TRBV29-1 to TRBJ2-7; 9 bases map to TRBD1. The germline V gene encodes CDR1 SQVTM and CDR2 ANQGSEA. J was trimmed by 2 bases and V by 6 bases; bases with no gene match: 11. This CDR3 region has 15 residues. The CDR3 coding sequence is TGCAGCGTGGGGGATGGGACAGGGCTCACCTACGAGCAGTACTTC. It specifies CSVGDGTGLTYEQYF.

The J gene is TRBJ2-3, the V gene TRBV24-1, with D unclear. This CDR3 spans 13 amino acids. Germline loops: CDR1 KGHDR, CDR2 SFDVKD. V gave up 9 bases and J gave up 8 bases, with 17 bases separating them. The CDR3 protein is CATGSAPPGTQYF. CDR3 nucleotides: TGTGCCACCGGGTCGGCCCCTCCAGGTACGCAGTATTTT.

This clonotype was detected ten times or more. The V and J genes are TRBV12-3 or TRBV12-4 and TRBJ1-6; D gene ambiguous. The CDR3 consists of 15 residues. Trimming removed 4 bases at V and 9 bases at J, with 16 bases between. The CDR3 sequence: CASSSEDPTTSPLHF. For the CDR3, the DNA is TGTGCCAGCAGTTCCGAGGATCCGACTACTTCACCCCTCCACTTT.

This clonotype was seen a few times. V and J are TRBV5-4 and TRBJ2-3, with 11 positions matching TRBD2. Germline loops: CDR1 SGHNT, CDR2 YYREEE (reference sequence). The CDR3 totals 18 residues. V lost 4 bases to trimming and J lost 6 bases; unmatched junction nucleotides: 16. The CDR3: CASSRGWASGGPSDTQYF. The CDR3 DNA is TGTGCCAGCAGCAGAGGCTGGGCTAGCGGGGGGCCGTCCGATACGCAGTATTTT. Filled out from reference TRBV5-4 and TRBJ2-3, the complete variable domain reads ETGVTQSPTHLIKTRGQQVTLRCSSQSGHNTVSWYQQALGQGPQFIFQYYREEENGRGNFPPRFSGLQFPNYSSELNVNALELDDSALYLCASSRGWASGGPSDTQYFGPGTRLTVL.

In this sample, this clonotype turned up many times. This chain joins TRBV6-1 and TRBJ2-1; TRBD2 agrees at 7 bases. J lost 0 bases, V lost 7 bases, and 3 bases had no gene match. The CDR3 is 14 residues long. Germline loops: CDR1 MNHNS, CDR2 SASEGT. The CDR3 bases are TGTGCCAGCAAAGCGGGGTTCTCCTACAATGAGCAGTTCTTC. Amino acid sequence: CASKAGFSYNEQFF.

On this clonotype: A read error is possible here, since a much larger clone lies one base away. The chain couples TRBV30 to TRBJ1-2; 9 bases map to TRBD1. V lost 5 bases to trimming and J lost 2 bases; unmatched junction nucleotides: 9. The CDR3 is 15 amino acids. Germline-derived CDR1 and CDR2 are GTSNPN and SVGIG (reference sequence). CDR3 region: CAWDHGGQGNYGYTF. The CDR3 bases are TGTGCCTGGGATCATGGAGGACAGGGGAACTATGGCTACACCTTC.

The sample holds many counts of this clonotype. V and J are TRBV6-5 and TRBJ1-5; perhaps TRBD1 as D (5 bases). The CDR3 is 16 residues long. The V gene lost 0 bases and the J gene lost 6 bases, with 15 bases spanning the gap. The germline gives CDR1 MNHEY, CDR2 SVGAGI. The CDR3 DNA reads as TGTGCCAGCAGTTACTCGCCAGGGCCCACGTGTCAGCCCCAGCATTTT. It translates to CASSYSPGPTCQPQHF.